Below, 25 T cell receptor beta chains from the same sample are listed, as sequenced in a study of cytomegalovirus exposure and HLA in healthy donors. With 60 Vbeta and 13 Jbeta primers, the PCR was carried out. The protocol was immunoSEQ multiplex PCR, while the TCRdb copy is restricted to in-frame clones and leaves out a portion. The sample yields some 190,000 clones, around 80% seen once. The sample comprised PBMCs. Receptors were obtained from a girl aged 10 to 17 in good health and CMV-seropositive.

This clone showed up just a few times. V usage is TRBV7-9 and J usage is TRBJ2-1; 8 bases line up with TRBD2. Germline V gene sequence: CDR1 SEHNR, CDR2 FQNEAQ (reference sequence). The CDR3 contains 17 residues. J gave up 0 bases and V 4 bases, and 8 bases lay outside the gene matches. The CDR3 sequence is CASSWALAGPSYNEQFF. DNA of the CDR3: TGTGCCAGCAGCTGGGCGTTAGCGGGGCCCTCCTACAATGAGCAGTTCTTC.

The chain combines TRBV4-2 with TRBJ2-7; tentative D call: TRBD2 (5 bases). V lost 1 base to trimming and J lost 5 bases, with 18 bases between them. Looked up from germline, CDR1 is LGHNA and CDR2 is YNFKEQ. The length of the CDR3 is 16 residues. The CDR3 region is CASSQVSGLARHEQYF. The CDR3 DNA reads as TGTGCCAGCAGCCAAGTTTCAGGCCTAGCTCGGCACGAGCAGTACTTC.

The CDR3 loop reads CASGPGSLAGVVDTQYF. For the CDR3, the DNA is TGTGCTAGTGGTCCGGGATCACTAGCGGGAGTGGTAGATACGCAGTATTTT. The genes are TRBV12-5 and TRBJ2-3; 11 bases agree with TRBD2. CDR1 LGHNT and CDR2 FRNRAP come from the germline V gene. This CDR3 is built from 17 residues. The V and J ends lost 5 bases and 5 bases, in that order; junction bases with no gene match: 12.

The gene calls are TRBV11-2 and TRBJ2-7; 9 bases map to TRBD1. The CDR3 runs 14 residues. Per germline, CDR1 SGHAT and CDR2 FQNNGV. J gave up 3 bases and V 4 bases, and 4 bases lay outside the gene matches. The CDR3 is CASSSGQGGYEQYF. In DNA, the CDR3 is TGTGCCAGCAGCTCGGGACAGGGCGGCTACGAGCAGTACTTC.

The rearrangement joins TRBV7-6 to TRBJ2-7; 9 bases map to TRBD1. The CDR3 has 14 residues. The V gene's germline CDR1 is SGHVS and CDR2 FNYEAQ. V shed 4 bases and J 5 bases; nucleotides not matched to a gene: 6. DNA of the CDR3: TGTGCCAGCAGCTCCGGGACAGGGCGCGACGAGCAGTACTTC. Protein: CASSSGTGRDEQYF. Full variable domain (remainder filled in from reference TRBV7-6 and TRBJ2-7): GAGVSQSPRYKVTKRGQDVALRCDPISGHVSLYWYRQALGQGPEFLTYFNYEAQQDKSGLPNDRFSAERPEGSISTLTIQRTEQRDSAMYRCASSSGTGRDEQYFGPGTRLTVT.

V is TRBV14 and J is TRBJ2-3; unclear D gene. The CDR3 consists of 14 residues. CDR1 SGHDN and CDR2 FVKESK come from the germline V gene. V lost 2 bases, J lost 3 bases, and 9 bases lay in between. The CDR3 DNA reads as TGTGCCAGCAGCCAACCAACGAGAACAGATACGCAGTATTTT. Translation: CASSQPTRTDTQYF.

The CDR3 here is CSVTTSGSFEQFF. In DNA, the CDR3 is TGCAGCGTGACGACTAGCGGGAGTTTTGAGCAGTTCTTC. The rearrangement uses TRBV29-1 and TRBJ2-1; 12 bases fit TRBD2. CDR1 and CDR2 from the germline V gene are SQVTM and ANQGSEA. This CDR3 region has 13 residues. Germline trimming cut 6 bases from V and 9 bases from J; bases unmatched to any gene: 6.

Here the CDR3 reads CASSSRLAASSYNEQFF. DNA of the CDR3: TGTGCCAGCAGCTCCCGACTAGCGGCGAGCTCCTACAATGAGCAGTTCTTC. The chain combines TRBV7-9 with TRBJ2-1; 9 bases line up with TRBD2. In germline, CDR1 is SEHNR, CDR2 FQNEAQ (reference sequence). The CDR3 is 17 residues long. With V trimmed by 4 bases and J by 0 bases, 7 bases remained unmatched.

The genes are TRBV5-1 and TRBJ2-2; the D gene is possibly TRBD2 (6 bases). Germline V gene data show CDR1 as SGHRS and CDR2 as YFSETQ. Trimming cost V 6 bases and J 1 base, with 10 bases left between them. The CDR3 runs 14 residues. The CDR3 here is CASMAGMNTGELFF. DNA for the CDR3: TGCGCCAGCATGGCGGGGATGAACACCGGGGAGCTGTTTTTT.

The chain has TRBV4-1 and TRBJ1-2; TRBD1 is a possible D gene (6 bases). The V and J ends lost 1 base and 4 bases respectively, with 10 bases between them. The CDR3 consists of 14 residues. Germline loops: CDR1 MGHRA, CDR2 YSYEKL. The CDR3 loop is CASSQGQEIYGYTF. The CDR3 coding sequence is TGCGCCAGCAGCCAAGGACAGGAGATCTATGGCTACACCTTC.

The CDR3 loop reads CASSQTAEYEQYF. In DNA form, the CDR3 reads TGCGCCAGCAGCCAAACAGCGGAGTACGAGCAGTACTTC. The gene calls are TRBV4-1 and TRBJ2-7, with D perhaps matching TRBD2 (5 bases). Per the germline V gene, CDR1 is MGHRA and CDR2 is YSYEKL. V gave up 2 bases and J gave up 4 bases, with 9 bases separating them. The CDR3 loop spans 13 amino acids.

This clone was seen a handful of times. V and J are TRBV5-4 and TRBJ1-3; 7 bases are shared with TRBD1. J gave up 1 base and V 0 bases, and 4 bases lay outside the gene matches. CDR3 length: 16 amino acids. Per the germline V gene, CDR1 is SGHNT and CDR2 is YYREEE (reference sequence). CDR3 nucleotide sequence: TGTGCCAGCAGCTTGGACCCAGGGGGGTCTGGAAACACCATATATTTT. As protein: CASSLDPGGSGNTIYF.

The gene calls are TRBV10-3 and TRBJ1-1; D is perhaps TRBD1 (6 bases). With 4 bases removed from V and 9 bases from J, the gap between germline ends came to 21 bases. CDR3 size: 15 residues. CDR1 is ENHRY and CDR2 is SYGVKD in the germline V gene. This chain's CDR3 is CAISGSGGPGEKAFF. CDR3 nucleotides: TGTGCCATCAGTGGCTCGGGGGGCCCTGGAGAGAAAGCTTTCTTT.

This chain uses TRBV28 with TRBJ2-5; possible D gene TRBD1, 6 bases. The CDR3 loop spans 14 amino acids. The germline V and J ends were trimmed by 5 bases and 9 bases, with 19 bases remaining between them. In germline, CDR1 is MDHEN, CDR2 SYDVKM. CDR3 nucleotides: TGTGCCAGCAGTCCCCTCGGGGCAGAGGGGGCCCAGTACTTC. Residues: CASSPLGAEGAQYF.

This chain links TRBV4-1 with TRBJ2-7; 8 bases are shared with TRBD1. The CDR3 extends over 17 amino acids. Losses at the gene ends were 1 base for V and 4 bases for J; bases not matched to a gene: 12. Germline V lookup: CDR1 MGHRA, CDR2 YSYEKL. The DNA for the CDR3 is TGCGCCAGCAGCCAAGGCTCGGTTGGGCAGGGGGCATACGAGCAGTACTTC. This sequence encodes CASSQGSVGQGAYEQYF.

J is TRBJ2-3 and V is TRBV4-2, with 9 positions matching TRBD2. The CDR3 sequence is 15 residues long. CDR1 LGHNA and CDR2 YNFKEQ come from the germline V gene. With 4 bases clipped from V and 4 bases from J, the junction kept 6 bases outside the gene matches. DNA for the CDR3: TGTGCCAGCAGCCGAGAAGCGGGAGGCCCAGATACGCAGTATTTT. Translating it yields CASSREAGGPDTQYF.

The genes are TRBV30 and TRBJ1-1; 7 bases are shared with TRBD1. Germline V gene sequence: CDR1 GTSNPN, CDR2 SVGIG (reference sequence). The CDR3 runs 12 residues. With V trimmed by 3 bases and J by 7 bases, 5 bases remained unmatched. CDR3 coding DNA: TGTGCCTGGAGAGGGGGCCTAATTGAAGCTTTCTTT. Translation: CAWRGGLIEAFF.

This chain links TRBV5-4 with TRBJ1-1, with D unclear. This CDR3 is 13 amino acids long. Germline CDR1 reads SGHNT; CDR2 reads YYREEE (reference sequence). Trimming stripped 0 bases from V and 6 bases from J, with 9 bases between. This CDR3 is CASSLGTFAEAFF. In DNA, the CDR3 is TGTGCCAGCAGCTTGGGGACTTTTGCTGAAGCTTTCTTT.

This chain links TRBV27 with TRBJ2-7; tentative D call: TRBD2 (5 bases). CDR3 length equals 13 residues. The germline V gene has CDR1 MNHEY and CDR2 SMNVEV (reference sequence). V dropped 5 bases and J dropped 5 bases, with 13 bases sitting between them. In nucleotides, the CDR3 is TGTGCCAGCAGTAACCCGGGATTAGACGAGCAGTACTTC. This translates into CASSNPGLDEQYF.

The chain recombines TRBV7-9 with TRBJ2-7; TRBD2 matches 9 bases. The trim removed 4 bases at V and 4 bases at J, leaving 8 bases unmatched. The CDR3 runs 15 residues. Germline assignment: CDR1 SEHNR and CDR2 FQNEAQ (reference sequence). Here the CDR3 DNA reads TGTGCCAGCAGCTCTCAGGGGACTAGCTTTTACGAGCAGTACTTC. This translates into CASSSQGTSFYEQYF.

The CDR3 coding sequence is TGTGCCAGCTCATCGAGCTCCTACGAGCAGTACTTC. Amino acids: CASSSSSYEQYF. J is TRBJ2-7 and V is TRBV18; D gene unclear. V was shortened by 5 bases and J by 0 bases, with 5 bases between the two germline ends. The length of the CDR3 is 12 residues. CDR1 and CDR2 from the germline V gene are KGHSH and LQKENI.

The CDR3 region has the DNA TGTGCTAGTGGTTTGGGAGGGCCCCAAGAGACCCAGTACTTC. Its protein product is CASGLGGPQETQYF. The gene calls are TRBV12-5 and TRBJ2-5, with D possibly TRBD2 on 5 matching bases. V lost 1 base, J lost 1 base, and 7 bases lay in between. The CDR3 runs 14 residues. Per germline, CDR1 LGHNT and CDR2 FRNRAP.

This chain links TRBV6-1 with TRBJ1-5; 10 bases line up with TRBD1. Germline values: CDR1 MNHNS, CDR2 SASEGT. The CDR3 runs 14 residues. With V trimmed by 8 bases and J by 7 bases, 8 bases remained unmatched. CDR3 DNA sequence: TGTGCCAGCGGGTGGGACAGGGGTGTGCAGCCCCAGCATTTT. This codes for CASGWDRGVQPQHF.

In this sample, this clone turned up once. This chain joins TRBV13 and TRBJ1-1; D uncertain. The germline V and J ends were trimmed by 5 bases and 2 bases, with 9 bases remaining between them. Germline loops: CDR1 PRHDT, CDR2 FYEKMQ (reference sequence). The CDR3 is 13 residues long. The CDR3 DNA sequence: TGTGCCAGCAGCGTTACAGAAAACACTGAAGCTTTCTTT. It encodes CASSVTENTEAFF.

The chain uses TRBV30 and TRBJ2-2; D is perhaps TRBD2 (5 bases). Per germline, CDR1 GTSNPN and CDR2 SVGIG (reference sequence). The CDR3 has 14 amino acids. The germline V and J ends were trimmed by 0 bases and 4 bases, with 9 bases remaining between them. The CDR3 DNA follows: TGTGCCTGGAGTGTACTAGGGAGCACCGGGGAGCTGTTTTTT. It specifies CAWSVLGSTGELFF.